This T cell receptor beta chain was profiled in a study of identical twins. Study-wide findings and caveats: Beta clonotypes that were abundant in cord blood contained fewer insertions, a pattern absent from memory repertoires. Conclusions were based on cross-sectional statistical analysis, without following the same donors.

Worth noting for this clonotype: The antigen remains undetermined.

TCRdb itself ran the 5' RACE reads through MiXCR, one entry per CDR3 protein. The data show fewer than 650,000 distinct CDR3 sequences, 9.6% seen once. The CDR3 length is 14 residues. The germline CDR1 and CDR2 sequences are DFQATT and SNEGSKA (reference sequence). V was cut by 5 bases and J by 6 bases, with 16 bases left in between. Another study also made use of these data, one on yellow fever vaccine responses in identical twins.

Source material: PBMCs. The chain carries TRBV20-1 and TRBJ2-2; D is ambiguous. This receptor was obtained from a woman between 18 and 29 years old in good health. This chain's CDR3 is CSALDESRPGELFF. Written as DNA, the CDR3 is TGCAGTGCTTTGGACGAATCCCGTCCCGGGGAGCTGTTTTTT.